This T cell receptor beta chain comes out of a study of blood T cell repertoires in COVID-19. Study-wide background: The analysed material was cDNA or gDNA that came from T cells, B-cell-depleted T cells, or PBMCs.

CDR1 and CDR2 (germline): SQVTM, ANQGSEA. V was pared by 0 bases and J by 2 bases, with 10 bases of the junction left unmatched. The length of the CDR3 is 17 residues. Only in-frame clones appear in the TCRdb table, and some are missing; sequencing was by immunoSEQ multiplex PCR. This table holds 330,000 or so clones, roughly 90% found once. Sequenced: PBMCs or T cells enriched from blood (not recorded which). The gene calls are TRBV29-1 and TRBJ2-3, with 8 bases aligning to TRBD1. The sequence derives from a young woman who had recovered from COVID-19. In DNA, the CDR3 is TGCAGCGTTGAAGATCTGAGTACAGGGGGAACCACAGATACGCAGTATTTT. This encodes CSVEDLSTGGTTDTQYF.